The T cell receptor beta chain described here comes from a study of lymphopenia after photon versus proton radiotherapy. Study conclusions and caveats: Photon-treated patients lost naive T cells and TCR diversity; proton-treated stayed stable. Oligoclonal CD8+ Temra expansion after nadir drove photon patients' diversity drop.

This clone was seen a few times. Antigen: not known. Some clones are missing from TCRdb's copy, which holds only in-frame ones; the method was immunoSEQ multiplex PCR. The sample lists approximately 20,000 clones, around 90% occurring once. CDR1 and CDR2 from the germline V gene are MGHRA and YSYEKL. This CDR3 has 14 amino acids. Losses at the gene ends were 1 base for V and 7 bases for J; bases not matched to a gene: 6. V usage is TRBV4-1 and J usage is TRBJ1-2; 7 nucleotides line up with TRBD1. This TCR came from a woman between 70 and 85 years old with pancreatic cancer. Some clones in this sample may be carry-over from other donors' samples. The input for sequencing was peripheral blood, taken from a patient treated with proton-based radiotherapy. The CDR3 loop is CASSQAGGVSGYTF. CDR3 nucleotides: TGCGCCAGCAGCCAAGCAGGGGGAGTTTCTGGCTACACCTTC.